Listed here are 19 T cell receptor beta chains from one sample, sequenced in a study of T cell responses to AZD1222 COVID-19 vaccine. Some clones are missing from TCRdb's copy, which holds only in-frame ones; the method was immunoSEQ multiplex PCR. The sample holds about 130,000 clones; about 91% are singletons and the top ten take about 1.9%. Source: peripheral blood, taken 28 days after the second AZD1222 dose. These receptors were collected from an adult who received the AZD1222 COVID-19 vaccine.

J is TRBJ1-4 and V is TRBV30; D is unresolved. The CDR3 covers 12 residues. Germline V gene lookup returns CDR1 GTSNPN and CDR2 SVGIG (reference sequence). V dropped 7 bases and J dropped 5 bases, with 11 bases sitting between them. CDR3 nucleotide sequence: TGTGCCTCCTCGACCCTAAATGAAAAACTGTTTTTT. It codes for CASSTLNEKLFF.

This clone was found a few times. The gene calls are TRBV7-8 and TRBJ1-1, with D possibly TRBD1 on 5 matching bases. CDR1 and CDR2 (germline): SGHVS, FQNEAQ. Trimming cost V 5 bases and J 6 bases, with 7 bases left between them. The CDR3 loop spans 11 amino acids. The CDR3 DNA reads TGTGCCAGCAGCCGGGACTCTGAAGCTTTCTTT. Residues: CASSRDSEAFF.

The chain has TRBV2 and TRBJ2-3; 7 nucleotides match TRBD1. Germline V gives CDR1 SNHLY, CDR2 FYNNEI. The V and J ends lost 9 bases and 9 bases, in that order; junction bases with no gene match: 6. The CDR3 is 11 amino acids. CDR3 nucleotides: TGTGCCAGTCGAGGGGGCGGGACGCAGTATTTT. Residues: CASRGGGTQYF.

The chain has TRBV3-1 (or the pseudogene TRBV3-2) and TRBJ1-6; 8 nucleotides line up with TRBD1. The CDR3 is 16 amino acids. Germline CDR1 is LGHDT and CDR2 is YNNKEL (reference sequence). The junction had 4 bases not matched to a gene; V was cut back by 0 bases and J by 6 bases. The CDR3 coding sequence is TGTGCCAGCAGCCAAGATCCAGGGGGCTTTAATTCACCCCTCCACTTT. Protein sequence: CASSQDPGGFNSPLHF.

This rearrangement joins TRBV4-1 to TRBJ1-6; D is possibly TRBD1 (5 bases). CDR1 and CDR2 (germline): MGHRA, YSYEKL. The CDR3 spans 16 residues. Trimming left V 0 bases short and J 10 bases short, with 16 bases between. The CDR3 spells CASSQEGRGLGSPLHF. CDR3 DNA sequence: TGCGCCAGCAGCCAAGAGGGGCGGGGCCTCGGATCACCCCTCCACTTT.

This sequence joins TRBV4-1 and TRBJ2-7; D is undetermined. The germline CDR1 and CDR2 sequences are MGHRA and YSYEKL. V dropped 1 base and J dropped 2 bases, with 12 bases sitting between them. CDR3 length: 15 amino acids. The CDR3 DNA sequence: TGCGCCAGCAGCCAAGCCGGGCTAGGGACCTACGAGCAGTACTTC. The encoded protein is CASSQAGLGTYEQYF.

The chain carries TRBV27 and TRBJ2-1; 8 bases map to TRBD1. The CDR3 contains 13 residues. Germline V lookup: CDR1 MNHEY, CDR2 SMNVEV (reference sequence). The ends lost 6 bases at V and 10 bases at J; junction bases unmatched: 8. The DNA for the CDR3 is TGTGCCAGCAGGCGACAGGGGTCCGAAGAGCAGTTCTTC. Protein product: CASRRQGSEEQFF.

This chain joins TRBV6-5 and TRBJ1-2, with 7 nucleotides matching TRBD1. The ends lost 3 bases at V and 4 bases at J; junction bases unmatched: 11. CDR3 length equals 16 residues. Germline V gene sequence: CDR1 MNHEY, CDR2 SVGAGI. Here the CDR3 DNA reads TGTGCCAGCAGTTATCTCAACAGGGGTCTGCCCTATGGCTACACCTTC. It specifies CASSYLNRGLPYGYTF.

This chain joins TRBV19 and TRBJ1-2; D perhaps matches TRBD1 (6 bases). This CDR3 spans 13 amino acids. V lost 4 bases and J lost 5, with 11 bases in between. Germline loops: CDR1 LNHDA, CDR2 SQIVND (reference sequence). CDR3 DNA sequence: TGTGCCAGTAGTAGAGGACAGCAGTATGGCTACACCTTC. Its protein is CASSRGQQYGYTF.

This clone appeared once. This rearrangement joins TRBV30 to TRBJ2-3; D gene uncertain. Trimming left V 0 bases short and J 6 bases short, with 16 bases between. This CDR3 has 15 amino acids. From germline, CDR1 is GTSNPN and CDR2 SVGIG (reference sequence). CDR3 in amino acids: CAWSVGSSTRDTQYF. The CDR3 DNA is TGTGCCTGGAGTGTAGGGTCTTCTACAAGGGATACGCAGTATTTT.

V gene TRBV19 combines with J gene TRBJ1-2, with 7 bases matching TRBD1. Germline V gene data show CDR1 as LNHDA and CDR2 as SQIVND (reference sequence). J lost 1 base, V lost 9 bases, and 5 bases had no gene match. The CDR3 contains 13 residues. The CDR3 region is CASTGQYNYGYTF. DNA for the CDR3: TGTGCCAGCACGGGACAGTATAACTATGGCTACACCTTC. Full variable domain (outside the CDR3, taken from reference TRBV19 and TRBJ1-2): DGGITQSPKYLFRKEGQNVTLSCEQNLNHDAMYWYRQDPGQGLRLIYYSQIVNDFQKGDIAEGYSVSREKKESFPLTVTSAQKNPTAFYLCASTGQYNYGYTFGSGTRLTVV.

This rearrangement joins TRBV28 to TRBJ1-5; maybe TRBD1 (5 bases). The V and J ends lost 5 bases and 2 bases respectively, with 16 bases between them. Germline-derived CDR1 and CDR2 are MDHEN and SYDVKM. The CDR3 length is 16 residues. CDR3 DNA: TGTGCCAGCAGTCCCCCCCCCGGGGGGGGCAATCAGCCCCAGCATTTT. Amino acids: CASSPPPGGGNQPQHF.

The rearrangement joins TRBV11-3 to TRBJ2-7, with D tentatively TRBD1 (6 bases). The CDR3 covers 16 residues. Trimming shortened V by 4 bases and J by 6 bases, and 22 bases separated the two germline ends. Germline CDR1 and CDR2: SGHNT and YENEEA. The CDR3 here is CASSSSGTQFFSEQYV. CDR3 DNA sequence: TGTGCCAGCAGCTCCTCCGGGACACAATTTTTCTCCGAGCAGTACGTC.

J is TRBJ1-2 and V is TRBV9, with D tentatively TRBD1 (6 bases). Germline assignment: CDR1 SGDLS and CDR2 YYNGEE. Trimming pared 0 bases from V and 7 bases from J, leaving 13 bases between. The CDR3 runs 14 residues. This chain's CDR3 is CASSVGGQGVGYTF. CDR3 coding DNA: TGTGCCAGCAGCGTAGGGGGGCAGGGTGTTGGCTACACCTTC.

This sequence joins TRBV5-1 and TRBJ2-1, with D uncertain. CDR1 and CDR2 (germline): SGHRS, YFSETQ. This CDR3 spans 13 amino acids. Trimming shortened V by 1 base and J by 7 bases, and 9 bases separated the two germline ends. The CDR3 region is CASSLSLRNEQFF. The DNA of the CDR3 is TGCGCCAGCAGCTTGTCCCTAAGAAATGAGCAGTTCTTC.

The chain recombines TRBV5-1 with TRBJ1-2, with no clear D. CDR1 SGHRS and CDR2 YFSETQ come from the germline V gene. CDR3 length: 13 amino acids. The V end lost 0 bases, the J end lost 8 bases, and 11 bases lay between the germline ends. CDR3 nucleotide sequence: TGCGCCAGCAGCTTGGACCAACACGGGGGCTACACCTTC. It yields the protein CASSLDQHGGYTF.

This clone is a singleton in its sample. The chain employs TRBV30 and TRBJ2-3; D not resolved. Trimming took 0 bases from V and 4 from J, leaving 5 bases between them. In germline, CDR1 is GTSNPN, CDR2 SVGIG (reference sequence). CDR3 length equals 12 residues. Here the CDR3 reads CAWSVDPDTQYF. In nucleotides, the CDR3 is TGTGCCTGGAGTGTGGATCCAGATACGCAGTATTTT.

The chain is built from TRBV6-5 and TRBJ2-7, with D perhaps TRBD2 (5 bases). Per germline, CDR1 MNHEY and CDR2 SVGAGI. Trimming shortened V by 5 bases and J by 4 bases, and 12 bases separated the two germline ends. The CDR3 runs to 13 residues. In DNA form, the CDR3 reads TGTGCCAGCAGTCACGAGGGCGCATACGAGCAGTACTTC. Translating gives CASSHEGAYEQYF.

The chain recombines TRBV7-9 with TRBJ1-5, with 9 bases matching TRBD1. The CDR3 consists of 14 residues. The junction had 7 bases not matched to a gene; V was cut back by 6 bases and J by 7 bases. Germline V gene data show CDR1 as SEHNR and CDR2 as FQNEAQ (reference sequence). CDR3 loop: CASRHRQGVQPQHF. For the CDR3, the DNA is TGTGCCAGCAGACACCGACAGGGGGTACAGCCCCAGCATTTT.